This T cell receptor (beta chain) is drawn from a study of blood T cell repertoires in COVID-19. Across the whole study: Samples of COVID-19 (acute and convalescent) were obtained from the United States, Italy and Spain. The analysed material was cDNA or gDNA that came from T cells, B-cell-depleted T cells, or PBMCs.

Under the authors' procedure: Counts of nucleated cells, estimated from reference gene primer amplification, were obtained. Profiled with immunoSEQ multiplex PCR; TCRdb holds only in-frame clones, not every one. V, J and clone size were drawn from that table, and D and trimming were deduced from the DNA. The table shows 290,000 or so clones, with approximately 85% occurring only once. Sequenced material: peripheral blood. The sequence came from a man between 50 and 59 years old with active or convalescent COVID-19.

CDR3 DNA: TGTGCCAGCTCACCACTGAGCATGCGGTTAGGGACAGACTACGAGCAGTACTTC. Translated, it gives CASSPLSMRLGTDYEQYF. The chain is built from TRBV18 and TRBJ2-7; 7 bases agree with TRBD1. J was trimmed by 3 bases and V by 1 base; bases with no gene match: 15. The CDR3 consists of 18 residues. CDR1 KGHSH and CDR2 LQKENI come from the germline V gene.